This TCR beta chain was found in a study of cytomegalovirus exposure and HLA in healthy donors. Study observations and caveats: TCR beta chains numbering about 160 were designated cytomegalovirus-associated. The classifier reportedly diagnosed cytomegalovirus status with high sensitivity and specificity.

The V gene's germline CDR1 is MNHNY and CDR2 SVGAGI (reference sequence). This CDR3 has 15 residues. The V end lost 1 base, the J end lost 4 bases, and 11 bases lay between the germline ends. A word on this clone: The antigen is not known.

Primers for the PCR totalled 60 Vbeta and 13 Jbeta. The method was immunoSEQ multiplex PCR; TCRdb's version includes in-frame clones alone and lacks a portion of them. This sample has more than 95,000 clones, with around 80% found just once. The sequence derives from a woman under 40 in good health and CMV-seronegative. J is TRBJ1-5 and V is TRBV6-6; D perhaps matches TRBD1 (6 bases). Source material: PBMCs. The CDR3 DNA sequence: TGTGCCAGCAGTTACTGGACAGATGCTAATCAGCCCCAGCATTTT. As protein: CASSYWTDANQPQHF.